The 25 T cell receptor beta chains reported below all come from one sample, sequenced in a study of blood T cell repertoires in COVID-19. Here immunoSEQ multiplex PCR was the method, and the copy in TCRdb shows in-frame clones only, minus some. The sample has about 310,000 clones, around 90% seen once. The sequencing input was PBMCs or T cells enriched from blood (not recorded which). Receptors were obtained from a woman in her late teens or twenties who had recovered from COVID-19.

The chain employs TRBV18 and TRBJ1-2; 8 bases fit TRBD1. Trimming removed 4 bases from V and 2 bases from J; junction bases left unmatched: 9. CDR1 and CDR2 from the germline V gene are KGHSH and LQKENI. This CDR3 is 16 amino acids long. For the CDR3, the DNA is TGTGCCAGCTCACTATACGGACAGGGCGTAAACTATGGCTACACCTTC. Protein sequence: CASSLYGQGVNYGYTF.

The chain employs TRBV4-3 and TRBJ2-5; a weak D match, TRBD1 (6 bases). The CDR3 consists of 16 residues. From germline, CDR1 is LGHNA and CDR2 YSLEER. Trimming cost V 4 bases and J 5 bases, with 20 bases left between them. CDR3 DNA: TGCGCCAGCAGCCGTGTCCCCCAGGGGAGTGGGGAGACCCAGTACTTC. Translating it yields CASSRVPQGSGETQYF.

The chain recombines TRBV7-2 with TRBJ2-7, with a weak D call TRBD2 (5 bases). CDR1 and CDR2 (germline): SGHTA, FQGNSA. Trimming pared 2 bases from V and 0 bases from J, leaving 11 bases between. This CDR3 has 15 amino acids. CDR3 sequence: CASSLRGSSSYEQYF. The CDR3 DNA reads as TGTGCCAGCAGCTTAAGAGGGAGTAGCTCCTACGAGCAGTACTTC. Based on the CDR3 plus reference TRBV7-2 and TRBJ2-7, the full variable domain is GAGVSQSPSNKVTEKGKDVELRCDPISGHTALYWYRQSLGQGLEFLIYFQGNSAPDKSGLPSDRFSAERTGGSVSTLTIQRTQQEDSAVYLCASSLRGSSSYEQYFGPGTRLTVT.

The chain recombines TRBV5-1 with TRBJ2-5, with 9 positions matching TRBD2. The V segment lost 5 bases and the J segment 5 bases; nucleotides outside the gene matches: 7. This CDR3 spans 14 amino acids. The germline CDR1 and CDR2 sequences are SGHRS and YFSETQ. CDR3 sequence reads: CASSMTSGHETQYF. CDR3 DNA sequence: TGCGCCAGCAGTATGACTAGCGGTCATGAGACCCAGTACTTC.

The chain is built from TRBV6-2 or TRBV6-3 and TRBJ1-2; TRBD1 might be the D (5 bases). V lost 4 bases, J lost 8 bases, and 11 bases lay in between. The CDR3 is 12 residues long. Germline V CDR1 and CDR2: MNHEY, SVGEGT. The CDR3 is CASSSDSWGYTF. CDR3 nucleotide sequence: TGTGCCAGCAGTTCCGACAGCTGGGGCTACACCTTC.

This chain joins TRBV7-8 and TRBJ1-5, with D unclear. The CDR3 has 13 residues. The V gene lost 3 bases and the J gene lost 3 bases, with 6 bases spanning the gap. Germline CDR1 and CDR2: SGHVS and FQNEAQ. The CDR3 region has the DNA TGTGCCAGCAGCTTCACTATCAATCAGCCCCAGCATTTT. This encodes CASSFTINQPQHF.

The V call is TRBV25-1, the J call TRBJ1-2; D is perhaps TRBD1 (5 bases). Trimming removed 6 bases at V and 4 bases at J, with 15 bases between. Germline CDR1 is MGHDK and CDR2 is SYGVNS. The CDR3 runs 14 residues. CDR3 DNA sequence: TGTGCCAGCAGCGACTCGGGGGAGATCTATGGCTACACCTTC. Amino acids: CASSDSGEIYGYTF.

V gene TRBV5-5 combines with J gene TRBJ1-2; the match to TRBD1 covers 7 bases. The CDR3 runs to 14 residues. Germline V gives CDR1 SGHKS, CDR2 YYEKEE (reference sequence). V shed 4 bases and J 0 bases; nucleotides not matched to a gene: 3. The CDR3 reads CASSPGGANYGYTF. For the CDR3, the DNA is TGTGCCAGCAGCCCAGGGGGAGCTAACTATGGCTACACCTTC.

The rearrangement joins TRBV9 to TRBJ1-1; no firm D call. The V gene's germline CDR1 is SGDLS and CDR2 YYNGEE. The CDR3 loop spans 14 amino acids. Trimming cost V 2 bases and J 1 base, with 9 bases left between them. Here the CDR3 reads CASSVQTGNTEAFF. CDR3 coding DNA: TGTGCCAGCAGCGTCCAAACGGGGAACACTGAAGCTTTCTTT.

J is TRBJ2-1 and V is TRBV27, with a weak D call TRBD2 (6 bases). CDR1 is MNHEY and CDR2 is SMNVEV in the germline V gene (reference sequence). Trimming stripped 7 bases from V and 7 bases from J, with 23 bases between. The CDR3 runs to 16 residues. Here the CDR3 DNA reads TGTGCCAGCAACTCGGGGAGGAAGGGTCTGTGGAATGAGCAGTTCTTC. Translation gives CASNSGRKGLWNEQFF.

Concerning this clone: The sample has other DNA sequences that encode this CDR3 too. The CDR3 DNA reads as TGTGCCAGCAGTTCTCCCCACGGACAGGGTTCCCCTGAAGCTTTCTTT. This encodes CASSSPHGQGSPEAFF. The V call is TRBV6-2 or TRBV6-3, the J call TRBJ1-1; 8 bases agree with TRBD1. V dropped 4 bases and J dropped 6; count of bases not matched to a gene: 13. CDR3 length: 16 amino acids. Germline CDR1 MNHEY, CDR2 SVGEGT.

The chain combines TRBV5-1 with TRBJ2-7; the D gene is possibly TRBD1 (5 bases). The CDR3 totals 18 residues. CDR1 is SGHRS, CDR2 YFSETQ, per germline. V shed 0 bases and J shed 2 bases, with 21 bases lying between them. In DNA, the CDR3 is TGCGCCAGCAGCTTGGGGACCCGGCAGGGAACCGATCCCTACGAGCAGTACTTC. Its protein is CASSLGTRQGTDPYEQYF. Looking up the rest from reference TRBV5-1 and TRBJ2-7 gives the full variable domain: KAGVTQTPRYLIKTRGQQVTLSCSPISGHRSVSWYQQTPGQGLQFLFEYFSETQRNKGNFPGRFSGRQFSNSRSEMNVSTLELGDSALYLCASSLGTRQGTDPYEQYFGPGTRLTVT.

The DNA for the CDR3 is TGTGCCAGCAGCCAAGATCTTGCAGGGTGGAACACTGAAGCTTTCTTT. Residues: CASSQDLAGWNTEAFF. This rearrangement joins TRBV4-2 to TRBJ1-1; weak D call: TRBD1 (5 bases). The ends were cut back, 0 bases at V and 1 base at J, with 12 bases in the middle. Germline V gene sequence: CDR1 LGHNA, CDR2 YNFKEQ. There are 16 residues in the CDR3.

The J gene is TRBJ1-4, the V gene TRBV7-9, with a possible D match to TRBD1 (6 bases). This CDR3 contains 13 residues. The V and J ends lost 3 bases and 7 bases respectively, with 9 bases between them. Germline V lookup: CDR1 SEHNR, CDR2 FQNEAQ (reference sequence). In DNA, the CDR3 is TGTGCCAGCAGCTTCGGACAGACTGAAAAACTGTTTTTT. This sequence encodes CASSFGQTEKLFF.

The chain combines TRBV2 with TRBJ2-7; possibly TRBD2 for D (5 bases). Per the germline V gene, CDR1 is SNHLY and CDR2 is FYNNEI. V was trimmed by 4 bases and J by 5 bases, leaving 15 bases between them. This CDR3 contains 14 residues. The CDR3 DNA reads TGTGCCAGCAGTGGGATCCGGGGAAGCCACGAGCAGTACTTC. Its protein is CASSGIRGSHEQYF.

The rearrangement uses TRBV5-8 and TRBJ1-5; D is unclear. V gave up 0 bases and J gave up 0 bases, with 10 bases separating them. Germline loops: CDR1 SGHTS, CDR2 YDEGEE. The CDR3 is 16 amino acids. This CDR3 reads CASSLDSRYSNQPQHF. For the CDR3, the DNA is TGTGCCAGCAGCTTGGATAGCAGATATAGCAATCAGCCCCAGCATTTT. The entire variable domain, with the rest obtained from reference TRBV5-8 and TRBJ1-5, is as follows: EAGVTQSPTHLIKTRGQQATLRCSPISGHTSVYWYQQALGLGLQFLLWYDEGEERNRGNFPPRFSGRQFPNYSSELNVNALELEDSALYLCASSLDSRYSNQPQHFGDGTRLSIL.

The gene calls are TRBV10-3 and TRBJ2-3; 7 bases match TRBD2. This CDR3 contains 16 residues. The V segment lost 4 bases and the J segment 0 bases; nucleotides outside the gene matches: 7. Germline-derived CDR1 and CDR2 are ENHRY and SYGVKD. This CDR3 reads CAISGTGGGSTDTQYF. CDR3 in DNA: TGTGCCATCAGTGGGACTGGCGGGGGAAGCACAGATACGCAGTATTTT.

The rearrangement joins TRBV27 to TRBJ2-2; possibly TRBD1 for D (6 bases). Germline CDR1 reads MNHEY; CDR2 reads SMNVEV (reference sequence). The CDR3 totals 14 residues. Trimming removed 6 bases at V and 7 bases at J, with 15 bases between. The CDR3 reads CASRTPRGYGELFF. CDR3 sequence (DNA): TGTGCCAGCAGGACTCCCAGGGGATACGGGGAGCTGTTTTTT.

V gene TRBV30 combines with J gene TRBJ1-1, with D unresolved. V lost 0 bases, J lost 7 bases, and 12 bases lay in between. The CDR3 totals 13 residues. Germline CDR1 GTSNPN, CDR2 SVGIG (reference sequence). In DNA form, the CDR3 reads TGTGCCTGGAGTGTACTAGTTGCGGGTGAAGCTTTCTTT. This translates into CAWSVLVAGEAFF.

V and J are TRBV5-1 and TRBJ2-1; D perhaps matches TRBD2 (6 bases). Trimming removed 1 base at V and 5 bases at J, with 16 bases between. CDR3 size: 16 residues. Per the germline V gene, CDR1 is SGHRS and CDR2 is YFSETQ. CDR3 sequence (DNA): TGCGCCAGCAGCTTGAGCGGGTGGGTTACGGACAATGAGCAGTTCTTC. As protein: CASSLSGWVTDNEQFF.

CDR3 region: CASSQLRDRGLSGYTF. Here the CDR3 DNA reads TGTGCCAGCAGCCAGCTCCGGGACAGGGGGTTATCGGGCTACACCTTC. The gene calls are TRBV7-2 and TRBJ1-2; 11 nucleotides line up with TRBD1. This CDR3 contains 16 residues. Per the germline V gene, CDR1 is SGHTA and CDR2 is FQGNSA. The V and J ends lost 5 bases and 8 bases, in that order; junction bases with no gene match: 13.

The CDR3 loop reads CASSSDAGVGEQYF. CDR3 nucleotides: TGTGCCAGCAGCTCGGATGCGGGAGTAGGCGAGCAGTACTTC. The chain joins TRBV5-6 to TRBJ2-7, with TRBD2 identical over 7 bases. Germline V gives CDR1 SGHDT, CDR2 YYEEEE. The junction had 9 bases not matched to a gene; V was cut back by 3 bases and J by 6 bases. This CDR3 comprises 14 residues.

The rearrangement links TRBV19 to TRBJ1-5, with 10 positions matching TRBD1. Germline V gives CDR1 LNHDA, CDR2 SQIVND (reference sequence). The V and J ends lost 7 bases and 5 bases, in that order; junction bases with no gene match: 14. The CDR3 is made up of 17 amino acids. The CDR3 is CASTDARDRGQHQPQHF. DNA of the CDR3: TGTGCCAGTACCGATGCCCGGGACAGGGGTCAACATCAGCCCCAGCATTTT. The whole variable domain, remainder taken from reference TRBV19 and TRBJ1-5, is DGGITQSPKYLFRKEGQNVTLSCEQNLNHDAMYWYRQDPGQGLRLIYYSQIVNDFQKGDIAEGYSVSREKKESFPLTVTSAQKNPTAFYLCASTDARDRGQHQPQHFGDGTRLSIL.

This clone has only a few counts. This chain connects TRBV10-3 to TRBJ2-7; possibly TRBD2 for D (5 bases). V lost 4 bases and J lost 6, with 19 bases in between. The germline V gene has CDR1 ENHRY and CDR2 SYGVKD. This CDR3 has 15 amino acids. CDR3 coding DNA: TGTGCCATCAGTGTTACGAGGGTTCAATCGGCCGAGCAGTACTTC. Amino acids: CAISVTRVQSAEQYF.

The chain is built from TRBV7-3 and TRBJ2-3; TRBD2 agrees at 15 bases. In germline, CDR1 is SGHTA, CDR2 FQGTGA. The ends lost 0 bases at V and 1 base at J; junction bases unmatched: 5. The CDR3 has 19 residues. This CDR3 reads CASSLTGLAGGGGTDTQYF. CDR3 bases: TGTGCCAGCAGCTTAACGGGACTAGCGGGAGGCGGGGGCACAGATACGCAGTATTTT.